This section outlines one TCR beta chain sequence together with its context. Its target is not known. PCR was performed using 60 Vbeta and 13 Jbeta primers. Here immunoSEQ multiplex PCR was the method, and the copy in TCRdb shows in-frame clones only, minus some. The sample has 57,000 or so clones; around 75% are singletons. The CDR3 extends over 15 amino acids. The germline V gene has CDR1 MNHNS and CDR2 SASEGT. Trimming took off 6 bases at V and 3 bases at J, with 15 bases between the two ends. The sample originates from a study of cytomegalovirus exposure and HLA in healthy donors. Across the study: Earlier, approximately 180 million T cells were analyzed, and around 100 million unique TCR beta sequences were found among them. Whole-study findings and limits: The classifier reportedly diagnosed cytomegalovirus status with high specificity and sensitivity. A previous analysis found most TCR beta V segments productive roughly 87% or roughly 30% of the time. Among TCR beta chains, those listed as cytomegalovirus-associated numbered some 170.

The sequence was obtained from a man aged 50-59 years in good health and CMV-seropositive. Sequences were obtained from PBMCs. The rearrangement links TRBV6-1 to TRBJ2-4; D is perhaps TRBD2 (7 bases). The CDR3 loop reads CASREGGAGKNIQYF. The CDR3 nucleotides read TGTGCCAGCAGGGAGGGGGGGGCCGGCAAAAACATTCAGTACTTC.